Presented here are 30 T cell receptor beta chains from one specimen sequenced in a study of T cells in Graves' hyperthyroidism and ophthalmopathy. Amplification of TCR beta CDR3 regions was performed using RNA transcripts as template. HTBI primers were the set used in a first-round RT-PCR of the TCR CDR3. One entry per CDR3 protein results from TCRdb running MiXCR on the multiplex PCR reads. The sample lists about 320,000 distinct CDR3 sequences, roughly 17% occurring once. The sample taken for sequencing was blood. The source of these receptors is a man younger than 45 with Graves' hyperthyroidism.

This chain joins TRBV5-6 and TRBJ2-5; D not resolved. V dropped 0 bases and J dropped 1 base, with 13 bases sitting between them. This CDR3 region has 16 residues. CDR1 and CDR2 (germline): SGHDT, YYEEEE. CDR3 sequence reads: CASSLGPPTLQETQYF. CDR3 DNA: TGTGCCAGCAGCTTGGGTCCGCCTACCCTCCAAGAGACCCAGTACTTC.

This clonotype has more than one count but fewer than ten. This chain uses TRBV20-1 with TRBJ2-3; perhaps D is TRBD1 or TRBD2 (6 bases each). The germline V gene encodes CDR1 DFQATT and CDR2 SNEGSKA (reference sequence). Trimming cost V 0 bases and J 4 bases, with 20 bases left between them. CDR3 length: 17 amino acids. CDR3 loop: CSARDFLGGADPDTQYF. The CDR3 bases are TGCAGTGCTAGAGATTTTCTGGGGGGCGCAGATCCAGATACGCAGTATTTT.

J is TRBJ2-5 and V is TRBV20-1; perhaps D is TRBD1 or TRBD2 (5 bases each). V was trimmed by 6 bases and J by 3 bases, leaving 11 bases between them. Germline CDR1 and CDR2: DFQATT and SNEGSKA (reference sequence). The length of the CDR3 is 12 residues. The CDR3 spells CSAKGDEETQYF. The DNA of the CDR3 is TGCAGTGCCAAAGGGGACGAAGAGACCCAGTACTTC.

Ten or more counts support this clonotype. The J gene is TRBJ2-5, the V gene TRBV18, with unresolved D. This CDR3 is 15 amino acids long. In germline, CDR1 is KGHSH, CDR2 LQKENI. The V gene lost 3 bases and the J gene lost 2 bases, with 13 bases spanning the gap. CDR3 DNA: TGTGCCAGCTCACCTAGGGTCGCCAGTCAAGAGACCCAGTACTTC. Amino acid sequence: CASSPRVASQETQYF.

The genes are TRBV9 and TRBJ1-5, with D unresolved. The CDR3 has 14 amino acids. The germline V gene encodes CDR1 SGDLS and CDR2 YYNGEE. V was trimmed by 0 bases and J by 6 bases, leaving 10 bases between them. CDR3 amino acids: CASSVAAKGQPQHF. CDR3 DNA: TGTGCCAGCAGCGTAGCTGCTAAGGGTCAGCCCCAGCATTTT.

The chain employs TRBV28 and TRBJ2-1; 12 nucleotides line up with TRBD2. The CDR3 has 15 amino acids. Germline V gene data show CDR1 as MDHEN and CDR2 as SYDVKM. With 6 bases clipped from V and 4 bases from J, the junction kept 4 bases outside the gene matches. The CDR3 here is CASRRTSGIYNEQFF. Written as DNA, the CDR3 is TGTGCCAGCAGACGGACTAGCGGGATATACAATGAGCAGTTCTTC. Full variable domain (missing parts from reference TRBV28 and TRBJ2-1): DVKVTQSSRYLVKRTGEKVFLECVQDMDHENMFWYRQDPGLGLRLIYFSYDVKMKEKGDIPEGYSVSREKKERFSLILESASTNQTSMYLCASRRTSGIYNEQFFGPGTRLTVL.

The genes are TRBV7-9 and TRBJ2-6, with no clear D. CDR3 length: 13 residues. Germline V CDR1 and CDR2: SEHNR, FQNEAQ (reference sequence). V was cut by 8 bases and J by 2 bases, with 7 bases left in between. The CDR3: CASRRPGANVLTF. The DNA of the CDR3 is TGTGCCAGCCGTCGCCCTGGGGCCAACGTCCTGACTTTC.

This clonotype appeared many times. This rearrangement joins TRBV11-1 to TRBJ1-2; unclear D gene. CDR1 SGHAT and CDR2 FQDESV come from the germline V gene (reference sequence). The CDR3 spans 14 residues. V was shortened by 5 bases and J by 3 bases, with 13 bases between the two germline ends. CDR3 amino acids: CASSKGRGDYGYTF. CDR3 nucleotides: TGTGCCAGCAGCAAGGGCCGGGGAGACTATGGCTACACCTTC.

In its sample, this clonotype was seen many times. The chain has TRBV11-2 and TRBJ1-3; 9 positions match TRBD1. V shed 5 bases and J 2 bases; nucleotides not matched to a gene: 4. Germline loops: CDR1 SGHAT, CDR2 FQNNGV. The CDR3 contains 15 residues. CDR3 in DNA: TGTGCCAGCAGCCTACGACAGGGGGCTGGAAACACCATATATTTT. It specifies CASSLRQGAGNTIYF.

This clonotype was observed many times. This rearrangement joins TRBV20-1 to TRBJ2-7; no firm D call. Germline V lookup: CDR1 DFQATT, CDR2 SNEGSKA (reference sequence). V was pared by 6 bases and J by 2 bases, with 8 bases between. The CDR3 consists of 11 residues. This chain's CDR3 is CSAPFTYEQYF. In DNA, the CDR3 is TGCAGTGCGCCCTTCACCTACGAGCAGTACTTC.

Ten or more counts support this clonotype. The J gene is TRBJ2-5, the V gene TRBV2; possible D gene TRBD1, 5 bases. The germline gives CDR1 SNHLY, CDR2 FYNNEI. This CDR3 is built from 13 residues. V lost 4 bases and J lost 4, with 10 bases in between. CDR3 region: CASSVPTGETQYF. The CDR3 bases are TGTGCCAGCAGTGTCCCTACAGGAGAGACCCAGTACTTC.

This clonotype was picked up many times. The chain couples TRBV2 to TRBJ1-1, with TRBD1 matching over 7 bases. The V gene's germline CDR1 is SNHLY and CDR2 FYNNEI. The CDR3 is 14 residues long. J was trimmed by 3 bases and V by 5 bases; bases with no gene match: 6. The chain's CDR3 is CASSLTGMDTEAFF. In nucleotides, the CDR3 is TGTGCCAGCAGTTTGACAGGGATGGACACTGAAGCTTTCTTT. The full variable domain, rest sourced from reference TRBV2 and TRBJ1-1, is EPEVTQTPSHQVTQMGQEVILRCVPISNHLYFYWYRQILGQKVEFLVSFYNNEISEKSEIFDDQFSVERPDGSNFTLKIRSTKLEDSAMYFCASSLTGMDTEAFFGQGTRLTVV.

This clonotype was picked up a small number of times. The chain combines TRBV27 with TRBJ1-5; no reliable D call. Trimming took off 3 bases at V and 3 bases at J, with 3 bases between the two ends. The CDR3 covers 12 residues. Germline V lookup: CDR1 MNHEY, CDR2 SMNVEV (reference sequence). In DNA form, the CDR3 reads TGTGCCAGCAGTTTCCACAATCAGCCCCAGCATTTT. Residues: CASSFHNQPQHF.

The table lists this clonotype with many counts. The CDR3: CASSLDSWGEQFF. The CDR3 DNA sequence: TGTGCCAGCAGCTTAGATTCCTGGGGTGAGCAGTTCTTC. The chain is built from TRBV11-2 and TRBJ2-1; unclear D gene. The V end was cut by 0 bases, the J end by 9 bases, with 9 bases between. Germline lookup yields CDR1 SGHAT and CDR2 FQNNGV. The CDR3 has 13 residues.

This clonotype was picked up many times. The DNA of the CDR3 is TGTGCCAGCTCACCGGGTCTGGGGCGGGGTCAAGCTAACAATGAGCAGTTCTTC. Amino acid sequence: CASSPGLGRGQANNEQFF. The chain carries TRBV18 and TRBJ2-1, with D maybe TRBD2 (6 bases). CDR3 length: 18 amino acids. The germline V and J ends were trimmed by 3 bases and 5 bases, with 23 bases remaining between them. Germline CDR1 is KGHSH and CDR2 is LQKENI.

This clonotype was seen at least ten times. The CDR3, as DNA: TGTGCCAGCAGCTTATGGGGAGTAGATCAGCCCCAGCATTTT. Its translation: CASSLWGVDQPQHF. The chain uses TRBV11-2 and TRBJ1-5, with no clear D. Trimming left V 2 bases short and J 5 bases short, with 10 bases between. Germline CDR1 reads SGHAT; CDR2 reads FQNNGV. There are 14 residues in the CDR3.

This clonotype was observed at least ten times. CDR3 sequence (DNA): TGTGCCTGGAGTGTTGTCAATGAGCAGTTCTTC. Its translation is CAWSVVNEQFF. The chain links TRBV30 to TRBJ2-1; unclear D gene. The germline CDR1 and CDR2 sequences are GTSNPN and SVGIG (reference sequence). The CDR3 totals 11 residues. The V and J ends lost 0 bases and 6 bases respectively, with 3 bases between them.

This clonotype was observed at least ten times. The chain is built from TRBV2 and TRBJ2-1; possible D gene TRBD1, 6 bases. The ends were cut back, 7 bases at V and 4 bases at J, with 17 bases in the middle. CDR1 and CDR2 (germline): SNHLY, FYNNEI. The CDR3 extends over 15 amino acids. In nucleotides, the CDR3 is TGTGCCAGCAACCAAGGGGGTGCGGAGTACAATGAGCAGTTCTTC. Translating gives CASNQGGAEYNEQFF.

This clonotype was seen many times. The chain is built from TRBV20-1 and TRBJ2-7; a weak D match, TRBD2 (5 bases). The length of the CDR3 is 14 residues. The germline gives CDR1 DFQATT, CDR2 SNEGSKA (reference sequence). Trimming removed 6 bases at V and 2 bases at J, with 17 bases between. CDR3 region: CSATRGGNPYEQYF. The CDR3 nucleotides are TGCAGTGCCACCCGCGGAGGAAATCCCTACGAGCAGTACTTC.

The rearrangement links TRBV7-9 to TRBJ1-2; no reliable D call. Germline loops: CDR1 SEHNR, CDR2 FQNEAQ (reference sequence). This CDR3 region has 11 residues. V lost 4 bases to trimming and J lost 4 bases, with 4 bases between them. CDR3 sequence reads: CASSSGYGYTF. The CDR3 DNA is TGTGCCAGCAGCTCGGGCTATGGCTACACCTTC.

In this sample, this clonotype turned up many times. This chain uses TRBV12-3 or TRBV12-4 with TRBJ2-1; possibly TRBD2 for D (6 bases). The CDR3 has 13 amino acids. The V end lost 1 base, the J end lost 7 bases, and 8 bases lay between the germline ends. CDR3: CASSLGGVNEQFF. CDR3 bases: TGTGCCAGCAGTTTAGGCGGGGTGAATGAGCAGTTCTTC.

At least ten counts were recorded for this clonotype. Here the CDR3 DNA reads TGCAGTGCCTTTCCGGGAGGACGGGGACAAGAGACCCAGTACTTC. This codes for CSAFPGGRGQETQYF. The J gene is TRBJ2-5, the V gene TRBV20-1; the match to TRBD2 covers 7 bases. The trim removed 6 bases at V and 2 bases at J, leaving 12 bases unmatched. Per germline, CDR1 DFQATT and CDR2 SNEGSKA (reference sequence). This CDR3 is 15 amino acids long.

Ten or more counts support this clonotype. The chain recombines TRBV7-9 with TRBJ2-7; 13 nucleotides match TRBD2. Trimming at V came to 1 base and at J to 6 bases, leaving 0 bases not matched to a gene. This CDR3 has 14 amino acids. Germline V CDR1 and CDR2: SEHNR, FQNEAQ (reference sequence). CDR3 nucleotide sequence: TGTGCCAGCAGCTTAGGGACTAGCGGGGGCGAGCAGTACTTC. Its protein is CASSLGTSGGEQYF.

This clonotype was recorded at least ten times. The rearrangement joins TRBV6-1 to TRBJ1-1; possible D gene TRBD1, 6 bases. The CDR3 extends over 13 amino acids. The germline gives CDR1 MNHNS, CDR2 SASEGT. Trimming removed 11 bases from V and 3 bases from J, with 16 bases in between. CDR3 amino acids: CASVGGRDTEAFF. CDR3 in DNA: TGTGCCTCAGTAGGGGGGCGCGACACTGAAGCTTTCTTT.

The rearrangement joins TRBV5-4 to TRBJ2-7, with D possibly TRBD1 on 5 matching bases. This CDR3 region has 16 residues. V lost 4 bases and J lost 2, with 19 bases in between. Germline lookup yields CDR1 SGHNT and CDR2 YYREEE (reference sequence). DNA of the CDR3: TGTGCCAGCAGCGTGGGGTTTGTGGGGCCGACCTACGAGCAGTACTTC. It specifies CASSVGFVGPTYEQYF.

This clonotype was observed a handful of times. V is TRBV28 and J is TRBJ2-6; tentatively, D is TRBD1 (5 bases). The CDR3 has 15 amino acids. Trimming cost V 4 bases and J 4 bases, with 11 bases left between them. Germline V gene lookup returns CDR1 MDHEN and CDR2 SYDVKM. DNA for the CDR3: TGTGCCAGCAGTTCTCAGGGAAACGGGGCCAACGTCCTGACTTTC. Encoded protein: CASSSQGNGANVLTF.

This clonotype was detected many times. The chain employs TRBV20-1 and TRBJ2-6; no firm D call. CDR1 DFQATT and CDR2 SNEGSKA come from the germline V gene (reference sequence). This CDR3 contains 16 residues. V dropped 0 bases and J dropped 0 bases, with 9 bases sitting between them. The CDR3 here is CSARDRRLSGANVLTF. CDR3 nucleotides: TGCAGTGCTAGAGACCGACGGCTCTCTGGGGCCAACGTCCTGACTTTC.

The chain uses TRBV20-1 and TRBJ2-7; no reliable D call. The CDR3 extends over 13 amino acids. V gave up 6 bases and J gave up 3 bases, with 15 bases separating them. Germline V gene sequence: CDR1 DFQATT, CDR2 SNEGSKA (reference sequence). The CDR3 here is CSATGSSDYEQYF. CDR3 DNA: TGCAGTGCAACTGGGTCGTCAGACTACGAGCAGTACTTC.

The chain uses TRBV5-1 and TRBJ2-7; a weak D match, TRBD1 (5 bases). From germline, CDR1 is SGHRS and CDR2 YFSETQ. The V end lost 1 base, the J end lost 3 bases, and 8 bases lay between the germline ends. The CDR3 is 13 residues long. CDR3: CASSLTGHYEQYF. CDR3 sequence (DNA): TGCGCCAGCAGCTTGACAGGTCACTACGAGCAGTACTTC.

At least ten counts were recorded for this clonotype. V usage is TRBV12-3 or TRBV12-4 and J usage is TRBJ2-3; possible D gene TRBD2, 6 bases. This CDR3 contains 17 residues. V was clipped by 7 bases and J by 8 bases, with 28 bases between them. The CDR3 DNA reads TGTGCCAGCACTAAGACACCGGGAGCCGTTTCGGCGGGTACGCAGTATTTT. It translates to CASTKTPGAVSAGTQYF.